This T cell receptor beta chain was profiled in a study of blood T cell repertoires in COVID-19. Clones were sequenced by immunoSEQ multiplex PCR, and TCRdb holds only the in-frame ones, with some missing. The top ten hold about 2.1% of the sample, which has around 160,000 clones, 85% to 90% seen once. With respect to this clone: One junction end does not reproduce the germline sequence, and a read error may be involved.

Germline-derived CDR1 and CDR2 are PRHDT and FYEKMQ (reference sequence). The CDR3 has 15 amino acids. The TCR comes from a human donor in a cohort sampled during active COVID-19. Sequencing used peripheral blood. The J gene is TRBJ2-3, the V gene TRBV13; 10 nucleotides match TRBD2. CDR3 DNA sequence: TGTGCCAGCAGATTAGCGGGAGGCGGCACAGATACGCAGTATTTT. It is translated as CASRLAGGGTDTQYF. The whole variable domain, filled in from reference TRBV13 and TRBJ2-3, reads AAGVIQSPRHLIKEKRETATLKCYPIPRHDTVYWYQQGPGQDPQFLISFYEKMQSDKGSIPDRFSAQQFSDYHSELNMSSLELGDSALYFCASRLAGGGTDTQYFGPGTRLTVL.